Below are 27 T cell receptor beta chains sequenced from a single sample in a study of human T cells and chemical hapten exposure. TCRdb used MiXCR to reprocess the RACE reads, holding one entry per CDR3 protein. Altogether around 380,000 distinct CDR3 sequences are present, more than 4.5% being singletons, with the ten largest covering 2% to 2.5%. As to time point: patch test 1, 2 weeks after DPC sensitization. Treatment reported: therapeutic diphenylcyclopropenone sensitization with weekly scalp DPC. The source was whole blood, collected in connection with sensitization to the hapten diphenylcyclopropenone (DPC). The receptors shown here come from a woman aged 45-65 years with alopecia areata. Some clones in this sample may be carry-over from other donors' samples.

With respect to this clonotype: A junction boundary mismatches the germline segment, possibly from a read error. The rearrangement joins TRBV7-6 to TRBJ1-5; D unclear. Germline V CDR1 and CDR2: SGHVS, FNYEAQ. The CDR3 runs 13 residues. The CDR3, as DNA: TGTGCCAGCAGCCTAGAGAAGGAAGAGCCCCGGCATTTT. This gives the protein CASSLEKEEPRHF. Using reference TRBV7-6 and TRBJ1-5 for the parts outside the CDR3, the full variable domain is GAGVSQSPRYKVTKRGQDVALRCDPISGHVSLYWYRQALGQGPEFLTYFNYEAQQDKSGLPNDRFSAERPEGSISTLTIQRTEQRDSAMYRCASSLEKEEPRHFGDGTRLSIL.

This clonotype was recorded at least ten times. This chain connects TRBV28 to TRBJ2-7, with TRBD2 identical over 8 bases. The CDR3 runs to 15 residues. The V gene end was trimmed by 5 bases and the J gene end by 4 bases; junction bases not matched to a gene: 10. Per the germline V gene, CDR1 is MDHEN and CDR2 is SYDVKM. The CDR3 sequence is CASSPPGGVGYEQYF. The CDR3 DNA follows: TGTGCCAGCAGTCCCCCGGGGGGGGTAGGGTACGAGCAGTACTTC. The full variable domain, with the rest looked up from reference TRBV28 and TRBJ2-7, is DVKVTQSSRYLVKRTGEKVFLECVQDMDHENMFWYRQDPGLGLRLIYFSYDVKMKEKGDIPEGYSVSREKKERFSLILESASTNQTSMYLCASSPPGGVGYEQYFGPGTRLTVT.

This clonotype was counted once. This may come from a read error, since a much larger clone is one base off. The CDR3 ends on some other residue instead of the conserved phenylalanine or tryptophan, so this is likely a read error. The gene calls are TRBV5-5 and TRBJ2-3; either TRBD1 or TRBD2 may supply D (5 bases each). The CDR3 has 15 amino acids. With 0 bases removed from V and 0 bases from J, the gap between germline ends came to 8 bases. Germline V gene data show CDR1 as SGHKS and CDR2 as YYEKEE (reference sequence). CDR3 in amino acids: CASSLVGASTDTQYL. The CDR3 bases are TGTGCCAGCAGCTTGGTCGGGGCGAGCACAGATACGCAGTATCTT.

This clonotype was counted ten times or more. The chain recombines TRBV28 with TRBJ1-6; D not resolved. In germline, CDR1 is MDHEN, CDR2 SYDVKM. Trimming cost V 10 bases and J 0 bases, with 16 bases left between them. This CDR3 contains 16 residues. The DNA for the CDR3 is TGTGCCACAATGTTCCCAGAGAGCTCCTATAATTCACCCCTCCACTTT. It translates to CATMFPESSYNSPLHF.

This clonotype was seen only a few times. The J gene is TRBJ1-2, the V gene TRBV6-5, with TRBD1 matching 12 bases. V lost 5 bases to trimming and J lost 7 bases; unmatched junction nucleotides: 2. There are 13 residues in the CDR3. Germline CDR1 is MNHEY and CDR2 is SVGAGI. This chain's CDR3 is CASSGTGGIGYTF. CDR3 sequence (DNA): TGTGCCAGCAGTGGGACAGGGGGCATTGGCTACACCTTC.

The sample holds many counts of this clonotype. This chain connects TRBV4-2 to TRBJ2-1; D gene unclear. Germline V gene lookup returns CDR1 LGHNA and CDR2 YNFKEQ. V was cut by 0 bases and J by 0 bases, with 24 bases left in between. CDR3 length equals 21 residues. As DNA, the CDR3 is TGTGCCAGCAGCCAAGAGCGGTCGGGTCTAATACGTTACAGCTCCTACAATGAGCAGTTCTTC. Encoded protein: CASSQERSGLIRYSSYNEQFF.

The V gene is TRBV29-1, the J gene TRBJ1-6; TRBD1 agrees at 7 bases. Germline V gene data show CDR1 as SQVTM and CDR2 as ANQGSEA. V trimming: 4 bases; J trimming: 0 bases; junction bases outside the gene matches: 18. The CDR3 consists of 20 residues. The CDR3 here is CSVVRVTGSKDTSYNSPLHF. CDR3 bases: TGCAGCGTTGTTCGAGTGACAGGGAGTAAGGACACCTCCTATAATTCACCCCTCCACTTT.

In this sample, this clonotype turned up many times. A read error may account for a junction end that differs from germline. The V call is TRBV5-6, the J call TRBJ1-1, with 8 bases matching TRBD1. CDR1 and CDR2 (germline): SGHDT, YYEEEE. The CDR3 consists of 13 residues. CDR3 in amino acids: CASSLTGATKAFF. CDR3 nucleotides: TGTGCCAGCAGCCTGACAGGGGCCACTAAAGCTTTCTTT.

This clonotype was detected many times. The chain is built from TRBV5-1 and TRBJ1-6; tentative D call: TRBD1 (5 bases). Between the trimmed V and J ends, which lost 0 bases and 6 bases, there was a span of 10 bases. Germline values: CDR1 SGHRS, CDR2 YFSETQ. The CDR3 runs to 15 residues. In nucleotides, the CDR3 is TGCGCCAGCAGCTTGGCGACAGCTAGTAATTCACCCCTCCACTTT. Translated: CASSLATASNSPLHF.

This clonotype was picked up many times. The chain carries TRBV6-1 and TRBJ1-4, with D unresolved. The CDR3 length is 15 residues. The germline CDR1 and CDR2 sequences are MNHNS and SASEGT. V lost 6 bases to trimming and J lost 3 bases, with 14 bases between them. In DNA form, the CDR3 reads TGTGCCAGCAGACCCTCCCGGGCGTCTAATGAAAAACTGTTTTTT. Translation: CASRPSRASNEKLFF.

This clonotype was recorded many times. The V gene is TRBV7-2, the J gene TRBJ1-2; D ambiguous. The V end was cut by 4 bases, the J end by 2 bases, with 11 bases between. The length of the CDR3 is 14 residues. The germline V gene encodes CDR1 SGHTA and CDR2 FQGNSA. CDR3 coding DNA: TGTGCCAGCAGCTCCCATCCGTCAAACTATGGCTACACCTTC. This translates into CASSSHPSNYGYTF. Full variable domain (remainder filled in from reference TRBV7-2 and TRBJ1-2): GAGVSQSPSNKVTEKGKDVELRCDPISGHTALYWYRQSLGQGLEFLIYFQGNSAPDKSGLPSDRFSAERTGGSVSTLTIQRTQQEDSAVYLCASSSHPSNYGYTFGSGTRLTVV.

Ten or more counts support this clonotype. The chain has TRBV12-3 or TRBV12-4 and TRBJ2-4, with D maybe TRBD2 (6 bases). The CDR3 length is 13 residues. The germline V and J ends were trimmed by 3 bases and 8 bases, with 11 bases remaining between them. CDR3 sequence (DNA): TGTGCCAGCAGTTTTCGCAGGGAGGACATTCAGTACTTC. Its protein product is CASSFRREDIQYF.

Details on this clonotype: A read error may be the cause here, since a much bigger clone is one base away. This chain connects TRBV7-9 to TRBJ1-2; TRBD1 aligns across 9 bases. The CDR3 extends over 14 amino acids. CDR1 and CDR2 from the germline V gene are SEHNR and FQNEAQ (reference sequence). Trimming cost V 4 bases and J 10 bases; bases outside gene matches: 10. The CDR3 DNA reads as TGTGCCAGCAGCTGGGACAGGGACGGGGATGACTACACCTTC. It is translated as CASSWDRDGDDYTF.

This clonotype was detected many times. The rearrangement joins TRBV9 to TRBJ2-3; D gene ambiguous. Germline values: CDR1 SGDLS, CDR2 YYNGEE. The CDR3 is made up of 14 amino acids. V gave up 4 bases and J gave up 5 bases, with 14 bases separating them. The CDR3 nucleotides read TGTGCCAGCAGCACATCCCGCGCGGAAGATACGCAGTATTTT. This codes for CASSTSRAEDTQYF. Full variable domain (outside the CDR3, taken from reference TRBV9 and TRBJ2-3): DSGVTQTPKHLITATGQRVTLRCSPRSGDLSVYWYQQSLDQGLQFLIQYYNGEERAKGNILERFSAQQFPDLHSELNLSSLELGDSALYFCASSTSRAEDTQYFGPGTRLTVL.

This clonotype was counted at least ten times. This sequence joins TRBV12-3 or TRBV12-4 and TRBJ2-1, with 15 bases lining up with TRBD2. The ends lost 6 bases at V and 15 bases at J; junction bases unmatched: 9. The CDR3 contains 14 residues. The CDR3 loop is CASRGPGLAGGWFF. The CDR3 nucleotides read TGTGCCAGCAGGGGACCGGGACTAGCGGGAGGATGGTTCTTC.

Many counts were recorded for this clonotype. This sequence joins TRBV2 and TRBJ2-1; the match to TRBD2 covers 12 bases. Germline CDR1 and CDR2: SNHLY and FYNNEI. CDR3 length equals 16 residues. The ends lost 4 bases at V and 9 bases at J; junction bases unmatched: 10. The CDR3 nucleotides read TGTGCCAGCAGTGTTATTCGACTAGCGGGAGTGGGTGAGCAGTTCTTC. Translating it yields CASSVIRLAGVGEQFF.

This clonotype was seen more than once but under ten times. J is TRBJ2-7 and V is TRBV5-1, with D possibly TRBD2 on 6 matching bases. The CDR3 totals 15 residues. V was cut by 1 base and J by 7 bases, with 18 bases left in between. The germline CDR1 and CDR2 sequences are SGHRS and YFSETQ. DNA for the CDR3: TGCGCCAGCAGCTTGCCCCTGGACGGGACTCAGGAGCAGTACTTC. It specifies CASSLPLDGTQEQYF.

This clonotype was counted many times. V is TRBV7-2 and J is TRBJ1-2; 10 nucleotides line up with TRBD1. Trimming at V came to 5 bases and at J to 7 bases, leaving 10 bases not matched to a gene. CDR3 length: 15 residues. The germline CDR1 and CDR2 sequences are SGHTA and FQGNSA. CDR3 nucleotide sequence: TGTGCCAGCAGCCTTTCGACAGGGGGCGCGGGTGGCTACACCTTC. It is translated as CASSLSTGGAGGYTF.

The J gene is TRBJ2-3, the V gene TRBV20-1, with 9 bases aligning to TRBD2. Germline trimming cut 1 base from V and 6 bases from J; bases unmatched to any gene: 8. Per germline, CDR1 DFQATT and CDR2 SNEGSKA (reference sequence). The CDR3 loop spans 15 amino acids. CDR3 protein: CSARGLAGLRDTQYF. CDR3 bases: TGCAGTGCTAGAGGCCTAGCGGGGCTTCGCGATACGCAGTATTTT.

This clonotype was found many times. This chain joins TRBV12-3 or TRBV12-4 and TRBJ1-1, with 8 bases that match TRBD1. The CDR3 is 16 amino acids. V lost 6 bases to trimming and J lost 2 bases; unmatched junction nucleotides: 11. CDR3 bases: TGTGCCAGCAGACCCGCGCGACAGGGGCGAAACACTGAAGCTTTCTTT. Its translation: CASRPARQGRNTEAFF.

This clonotype was seen only a few times. The CDR3 loop reads CASSLAGGGTNTGELFF. The CDR3 coding sequence is TGTGCCAGCAGCTTAGCTGGAGGCGGCACGAACACCGGGGAGCTGTTTTTT. This chain joins TRBV7-6 and TRBJ2-2; TRBD2 might be the D (5 bases). Germline loops: CDR1 SGHVS, CDR2 FNYEAQ. The V gene lost 0 bases and the J gene lost 0 bases, with 11 bases spanning the gap. The CDR3 covers 17 residues.

This clonotype was counted ten times or more. V is TRBV12-2 and J is TRBJ2-3; the table's D call of TRBD1 was not tested on the DNA. TRBV12-2 is a pseudogene segment. This CDR3 comprises 9 residues. This CDR3 reads CAPWGTQYF. CDR3 in DNA: TGTGCACCCTGGGGCACGCAGTATTTT.

This clonotype occurred many times. The chain recombines TRBV28 with TRBJ2-3; perhaps TRBD2 as D (5 bases). Per the germline V gene, CDR1 is MDHEN and CDR2 is SYDVKM. V was clipped by 6 bases and J by 5 bases, with 24 bases between them. The CDR3 runs to 17 residues. CDR3 protein: CASSPPQASQAGDTQYF. DNA of the CDR3: TGTGCCAGCAGCCCCCCCCAGGCTAGCCAGGCCGGAGATACGCAGTATTTT.

This clonotype was seen only a few times. The chain combines TRBV12-3 or TRBV12-4 with TRBJ1-5, with 7 nucleotides matching TRBD1. The CDR3 length is 15 residues. V lost 5 bases, J lost 6 bases, and 10 bases stayed unmatched. The CDR3 DNA follows: TGTGCCAGCAGTGTTAACAGGGGATTAGGTCAGCCCCAGCATTTT. Its protein is CASSVNRGLGQPQHF.

The V call is TRBV7-2, the J call TRBJ1-2; D gene ambiguous. Trimming removed 5 bases at V and 0 bases at J, with 13 bases between. This CDR3 contains 15 residues. Germline V CDR1 and CDR2: SGHTA, FQGNSA. The chain's CDR3 is CASSPRAGPNYGYTF. The CDR3 DNA reads as TGTGCCAGCAGCCCAAGGGCCGGCCCTAACTATGGCTACACCTTC.

This sequence joins TRBV12-3 or TRBV12-4 and TRBJ2-7, with D hard to call. V was trimmed by 6 bases and J by 3 bases, leaving 15 bases between them. The CDR3 totals 14 residues. The CDR3: CASSKTDVFYEQYF. The CDR3 DNA sequence: TGTGCCAGCAGCAAAACGGACGTCTTCTACGAGCAGTACTTC.

This clonotype was observed at least ten times. The chain carries TRBV5-1 and TRBJ2-1; TRBD1 might be the D (7 bases). The germline gives CDR1 SGHRS, CDR2 YFSETQ. This CDR3 region has 15 residues. Trimming took 4 bases from V and 7 from J, leaving 18 bases between them. The CDR3 DNA sequence: TGCGCCAGCAGCGCGGAGGGGGCAAACGTAAATGAGCAGTTCTTC. The encoded protein is CASSAEGANVNEQFF.